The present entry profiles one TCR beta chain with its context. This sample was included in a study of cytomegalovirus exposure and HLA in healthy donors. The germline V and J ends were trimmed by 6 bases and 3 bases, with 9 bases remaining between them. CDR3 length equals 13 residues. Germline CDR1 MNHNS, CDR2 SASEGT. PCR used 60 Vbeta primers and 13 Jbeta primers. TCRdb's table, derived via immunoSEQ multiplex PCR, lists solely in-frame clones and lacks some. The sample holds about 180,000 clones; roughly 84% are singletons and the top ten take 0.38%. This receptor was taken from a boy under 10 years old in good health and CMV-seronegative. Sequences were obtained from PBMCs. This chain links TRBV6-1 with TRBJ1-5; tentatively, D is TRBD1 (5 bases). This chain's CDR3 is CASRQGLNQPQHF. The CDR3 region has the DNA TGTGCCAGCAGGCAGGGTCTCAATCAGCCCCAGCATTTT.